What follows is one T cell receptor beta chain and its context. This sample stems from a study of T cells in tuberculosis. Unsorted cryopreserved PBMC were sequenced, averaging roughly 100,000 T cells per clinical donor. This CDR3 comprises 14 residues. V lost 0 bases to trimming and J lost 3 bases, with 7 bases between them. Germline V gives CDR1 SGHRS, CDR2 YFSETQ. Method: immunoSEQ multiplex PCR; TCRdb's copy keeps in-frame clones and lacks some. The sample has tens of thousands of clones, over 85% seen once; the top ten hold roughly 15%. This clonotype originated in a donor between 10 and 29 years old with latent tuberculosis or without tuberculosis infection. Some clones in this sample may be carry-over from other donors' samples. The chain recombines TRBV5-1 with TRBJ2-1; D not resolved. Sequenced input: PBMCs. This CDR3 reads CASSLAGYYNEQFF. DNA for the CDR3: TGCGCCAGCAGCTTGGCCGGGTACTACAATGAGCAGTTCTTC.